Below, 25 T cell receptor beta chains from the same sample are listed, as sequenced in a study of molecular identifiers for immune sequencing clone quantification (dated by TCRdb to 2017 to 2018). Library preparation was by PCR. TCRdb records Illumina HiSeq 4000 as the sequencer. TCRdb ran its own pipeline on the public reads, namely fastp trimming at Q25 and MiXCR clone calling, and kept in-frame beta chains. A single entry per CDR3 protein holds the most common genes and DNA from its merged rows. In this sample the table shows about half a million distinct CDR3 sequences, about a fifth of which occur a single time. The biggest ten clones account for about 0.78% of the sample. Input material: naive CD8+ T cells from blood, with Jurkat cell RNA spiked in. The cell subset or site label on this specimen signifies: FACS-sorted CD8+CD4-CCR7+CD45RA+ naive T cells. These TCRs come from a human donor in good health. Some libraries in this study had Jurkat cell RNA spiked in.

A note on this clonotype: A read error may produce the germline difference seen at one junction end. The genes are TRBV12-3 or TRBV12-4 and TRBJ2-7, with 7 bases matching TRBD1. CDR3 length equals 14 residues. The CDR3: CAGSIGDSTYEQYF. As DNA, the CDR3 is TGTGCCGGCAGTATTGGGGACAGTACCTACGAGCAGTACTTC.

The chain links TRBV25-1 to TRBJ1-6, with TRBD1 identical over 8 bases. This CDR3 spans 13 amino acids. In germline, CDR1 is MGHDK, CDR2 SYGVNS. Losses at the gene ends were 5 bases for V and 7 bases for J; bases not matched to a gene: 1. The CDR3 DNA is TGTGCCAGCAGTTGGACAGGGAATTCACCCCTCCACTTT. Translation gives CASSWTGNSPLHF.

This clonotype occurred a few times. This chain uses TRBV6-2 or TRBV6-3 with TRBJ2-3, with D unclear. With 7 bases removed from V and 5 bases from J, the gap between germline ends came to 13 bases. The CDR3 extends over 13 amino acids. Germline V gene lookup returns CDR1 MNHEY and CDR2 SVGEGT. The CDR3 DNA sequence: TGTGCCAGCAAGGACCTTAATGAAGATACGCAGTATTTT. Protein product: CASKDLNEDTQYF.

This clonotype was counted ten times or more. The chain is built from TRBV12-5 and TRBJ2-7; 9 bases are a match to TRBD1. CDR3 length equals 15 residues. Germline CDR1 LGHNT, CDR2 FRNRAP. The trim removed 1 base at V and 6 bases at J, leaving 7 bases unmatched. CDR3 in DNA: TGTGCTAGTGGTTTGGCCGTCCTACAGGGGGCCGAGCAGTACTTC. It codes for CASGLAVLQGAEQYF.

This clonotype was observed a handful of times. V usage is TRBV12-3 or TRBV12-4 and J usage is TRBJ2-5, with D uncertain. This CDR3 region has 16 residues. V lost 3 bases and J 3 bases, leaving 17 bases between the germline ends. This CDR3 reads CASSFLGRVEEETQYF. The CDR3 coding sequence is TGTGCCAGCAGTTTTCTGGGAAGGGTTGAGGAAGAGACCCAGTACTTC.

Notes on this clonotype: Just one base apart from a much larger clone, this may be a read error. The chain is built from TRBV7-2 and TRBJ2-2; D gene uncertain. Germline V gene sequence: CDR1 SGHTA, CDR2 FQGNSA. Trimming removed 5 bases at V and 6 bases at J, with 7 bases between. CDR3 size: 12 residues. The DNA for the CDR3 is TGTGCCAGCAGCCCTAGTGCCGGGGAGCTGTTTTTT. The encoded protein is CASSPSAGELFF.

The sample holds a few counts of this clonotype. This chain connects TRBV9 to TRBJ1-1, with 8 bases aligning to TRBD1. The germline V gene encodes CDR1 SGDLS and CDR2 YYNGEE. The CDR3 spans 15 residues. The ends lost 3 bases at V and 1 base at J; junction bases unmatched: 5. CDR3 amino acids: CASSAGQGWNTEAFF. The CDR3 DNA sequence: TGTGCCAGCAGCGCCGGACAGGGCTGGAACACTGAAGCTTTCTTT.

The rearrangement uses TRBV5-1 and TRBJ2-2, with 10 nucleotides matching TRBD1. Per the germline V gene, CDR1 is SGHRS and CDR2 is YFSETQ. Unmatched junction bases numbered 6, after V lost 3 bases and J lost 4 bases. The CDR3 is made up of 16 amino acids. The CDR3 protein is CASSSAGTGATGELFF. CDR3 nucleotides: TGCGCCAGCAGCTCAGCCGGGACAGGGGCCACCGGGGAGCTGTTTTTT.

The table lists this clonotype with a few counts. V and J are TRBV5-4 and TRBJ2-3; 10 bases match TRBD1. The V segment lost 1 base and the J segment 5 bases; nucleotides outside the gene matches: 10. The germline V gene encodes CDR1 SGHNT and CDR2 YYREEE (reference sequence). CDR3 length: 17 residues. This CDR3 reads CASSLFLGQGFVDTQYF. CDR3 sequence (DNA): TGTGCCAGCAGCTTGTTTTTGGGACAGGGGTTTGTAGATACGCAGTATTTT.

As to this clonotype: The germline gene is not matched at one end of the junction; a read error may be the cause. Written as DNA, the CDR3 is TGTGCCATCAGCTTAGTAACCTACGAGCAGTACTTC. This gives the protein CAISLVTYEQYF. The chain recombines TRBV7-6 with TRBJ2-7; D not resolved. CDR3 length: 12 amino acids. Germline V gene sequence: CDR1 SGHVS, CDR2 FNYEAQ.

This clonotype came up many times. The rearrangement joins TRBV6-5 to TRBJ2-7; 8 bases agree with TRBD2. Trimming cost V 11 bases and J 5 bases; bases outside gene matches: 20. This CDR3 region has 16 residues. Germline CDR1 reads MNHEY; CDR2 reads SVGAGI. The CDR3 loop is CAGPGLEPYGGDEQYF. The CDR3 region has the DNA TGTGCCGGCCCGGGACTAGAACCCTACGGGGGGGACGAGCAGTACTTC.

Remarks on this clonotype: The CDR3 end shows no conserved phenylalanine or tryptophan, and so a read error is likely. V and J are TRBV20-1 and TRBJ2-4, with no clear D. Deletions cut 0 bases from V and 0 bases from J, with 9 bases between. The CDR3 runs to 15 residues. The germline CDR1 and CDR2 sequences are DFQATT and SNEGSKA (reference sequence). The CDR3: CSARDVLEAKNIQYL. DNA of the CDR3: TGCAGTGCTAGAGATGTCCTGGAAGCCAAAAACATTCAGTACCTC.

V and J are TRBV6-2 or TRBV6-3 and TRBJ2-6; D possibly corresponds to TRBD1 (5 bases). Deletions cut 6 bases from V and 2 bases from J, with 14 bases between. The CDR3 is 16 amino acids. CDR1 MNHEY and CDR2 SVGEGT come from the germline V gene. CDR3 nucleotide sequence: TGTGCCAGCAGACACGGAAGGACACCTGGGGCCAACGTCCTGACTTTC. Translation: CASRHGRTPGANVLTF.

The V and J genes are TRBV20-1 and TRBJ2-7; perhaps TRBD1 as D (5 bases). The CDR3 is 14 amino acids. From germline, CDR1 is DFQATT and CDR2 SNEGSKA (reference sequence). Trimming shortened V by 1 base and J by 2 bases, and 12 bases separated the two germline ends. Here the CDR3 DNA reads TGCAGTGCTAGAGTTTTAGACAGTACCTACGAGCAGTACTTC. Translated: CSARVLDSTYEQYF.

The V gene is TRBV11-2, the J gene TRBJ1-1; D possibly corresponds to TRBD1 (6 bases). The germline V gene has CDR1 SGHAT and CDR2 FQNNGV. This CDR3 is built from 15 residues. V shed 2 bases and J shed 4 bases, with 14 bases lying between them. The CDR3 nucleotides read TGTGCCAGCAGCTTACCGGAGGGGGTTTTCACTGAAGCTTTCTTT. It specifies CASSLPEGVFTEAFF. Filled out from reference TRBV11-2 and TRBJ1-1, the complete variable domain reads EAGVAQSPRYKIIEKRQSVAFWCNPISGHATLYWYQQILGQGPKLLIQFQNNGVVDDSQLPKDRFSAERLKGVDSTLKIQPAKLEDSAVYLCASSLPEGVFTEAFFGQGTRLTVV.

The chain recombines TRBV6-2 or TRBV6-3 with TRBJ2-5; 7 bases map to TRBD1. V was clipped by 6 bases and J by 2 bases; unmatched bases: 12. This CDR3 comprises 16 residues. Germline V gene lookup returns CDR1 MNHEY and CDR2 SVGEGT. The CDR3 loop is CASSDYRGYKQETQYF. The CDR3 DNA reads as TGTGCCAGCAGCGACTACAGGGGCTATAAACAAGAGACCCAGTACTTC.

This clonotype was found a few times. The V gene is TRBV2, the J gene TRBJ2-3; TRBD2 aligns across 9 bases. This CDR3 is built from 20 residues. Trimming removed 4 bases from V and 7 bases from J; junction bases left unmatched: 24. Looked up from germline, CDR1 is SNHLY and CDR2 is FYNNEI. The CDR3 DNA follows: TGTGCCAGCAGTGGCCCAGACTCGTTGGCCAGCGGGGGGCCTTCAAATACGCAGTATTTT. Protein sequence: CASSGPDSLASGGPSNTQYF.

J is TRBJ1-2 and V is TRBV6-2 or TRBV6-3; 9 nucleotides line up with TRBD1. Unmatched junction bases numbered 4, after V lost 0 bases and J lost 2 bases. The CDR3 is 16 amino acids. Germline assignment: CDR1 MNHEY and CDR2 SVGEGT. In DNA form, the CDR3 reads TGTGCCAGCAGTTACTCGTATGGGACAGGGAACTATGGCTACACCTTC. It encodes CASSYSYGTGNYGYTF.

Many counts were recorded for this clonotype. The V gene is TRBV28, the J gene TRBJ2-5, with D hard to call. The length of the CDR3 is 15 residues. Deletions cut 4 bases from V and 3 bases from J, with 15 bases between. In germline, CDR1 is MDHEN, CDR2 SYDVKM. CDR3 region: CASSSHSNSKETQYF. The DNA of the CDR3 is TGTGCCAGCAGTTCGCACAGCAACTCGAAAGAGACCCAGTACTTC.

This chain uses TRBV11-2 with TRBJ1-1, with no clear D. The CDR3 spans 13 residues. V was shortened by 1 base and J by 4 bases, with 7 bases between the two germline ends. CDR1 is SGHAT and CDR2 is FQNNGV in the germline V gene. The CDR3 coding sequence is TGTGCCAGCAGCTTAGGAAGACGCACTGAAGCTTTCTTT. Its protein product is CASSLGRRTEAFF.

This clonotype turned up a few times. The chain employs TRBV12-5 and TRBJ2-7; 9 nucleotides agree with TRBD1. CDR1 and CDR2 (germline): LGHNT, FRNRAP. The CDR3 is made up of 14 amino acids. Trimming at V came to 5 bases and at J to 3 bases, leaving 5 bases not matched to a gene. The CDR3 nucleotides are TGTGCTAGTGGTCAGGGACAGGGCTTCTACGAGCAGTACTTC. Protein: CASGQGQGFYEQYF.

This clonotype was seen many times. CDR3 amino acids: CSPSLVGEVDTQYF. The DNA of the CDR3 is TGCAGCCCTTCTTTGGTGGGAGAGGTCGATACGCAGTATTTT. V gene TRBV20-1 combines with J gene TRBJ2-3, with a tentative D call TRBD2 (5 bases). CDR1 is DFQATT and CDR2 is SNEGSKA in the germline V gene (reference sequence). The CDR3 consists of 14 residues.

This clonotype has a handful of counts. The chain combines TRBV19 with TRBJ2-1; 11 bases match TRBD2. Germline CDR1 is LNHDA and CDR2 is SQIVND (reference sequence). This CDR3 contains 17 residues. V was clipped by 5 bases and J by 2 bases; unmatched bases: 8. The CDR3 region is CASSPPIAGGPYNEQFF. The CDR3 coding sequence is TGTGCCAGTAGTCCACCTATAGCGGGGGGGCCCTACAATGAGCAGTTCTTC.

This clonotype was seen more than once but under ten times. The CDR3 sequence: CASSQQDRNSGNTIYF. The CDR3 nucleotides are TGCGCCAGCAGTCAACAGGACCGGAATTCTGGAAACACCATATATTTT. The chain has TRBV23-1 and TRBJ1-3; D call uncertain. TRBV23-1 is sorted into the ORF group, with uncertain function. V was cut by 2 bases and J by 1 base, with 12 bases left in between. The length of the CDR3 is 16 residues.

Many counts were recorded for this clonotype. V usage is TRBV7-9 and J usage is TRBJ2-3, with TRBD1 matching 7 bases. Germline-derived CDR1 and CDR2 are SEHNR and FQNEAQ (reference sequence). This CDR3 comprises 15 residues. The J segment lost 3 bases and the V segment lost 5 bases, leaving 8 bases of the junction unmatched. CDR3 residues: CASSKGASSTDTQYF. The CDR3, as DNA: TGTGCCAGCAGCAAGGGGGCGTCGAGTACAGATACGCAGTATTTT.